The sample holds many counts of the clone carrying this T cell receptor beta chain. Antigen unknown. The data originate from a study of metastatic and nonmetastatic thyroid tumors. Germline CDR1 and CDR2: SNHLY and FYNNEI. V lost 5 bases and J 6 bases, leaving 14 bases between the germline ends. The CDR3 has 14 residues. The study, taken as a whole, reports: Across blood and tumor, TCR beta diversity in malignant thyroid tumors was reportedly significantly higher than in benign nodules.

Patients were all untreated before their thyroid surgery. As processed by the authors: The study took CDR3 differences across clinicopathological groups and made a distant-metastasis classifier for papillary thyroid cancer from them. From the PCR reads, TCRdb re-called clones with MiXCR. TCRdb's processing, not the study's, gives the V and J calls here. Of 75,000 to 95,000 clones listed, about 13% are singletons. The sequencing input was blood. This clonotype was obtained from a female donor with papillary thyroid cancer or a benign thyroid nodule (not recorded which). Some clones in this sample may be carry-over from other donors' samples. The chain links TRBV2 to TRBJ1-5, with D maybe TRBD1 (5 bases). The CDR3 DNA follows: TGTGCCAGCAGTTTATCGGGGGGAGGTCAGCCCCAGCATTTT. It encodes CASSLSGGGQPQHF.